This TCR beta chain was captured by sequencing in a study of blood T cell repertoires in COVID-19. Study-wide background: Material from acute and convalescent COVID-19 was sourced from the United States, Italy and Spain. PBMCs, B-cell-depleted T cells, or T cells were the source of the cDNA or gDNA that made up the material.

Original data processing: Reference gene primer amplification in the assay estimated nucleated cell counts. Data came from immunoSEQ multiplex PCR; TCRdb stores just in-frame clones and leaves some out. V and J calls plus clone size are reproduced from that table; the DNA served to infer D and trimming. The table shows about 190,000 clones, with roughly 90% occurring only once. This receptor was taken from a man in his late teens or twenties with active or convalescent COVID-19. The source material was peripheral blood.

CDR3 sequence reads: CASSLWTGGTYEQYF. The CDR3 region has the DNA TGTGCCAGCAGCTTATGGACAGGAGGAACCTACGAGCAGTACTTC. The genes are TRBV11-2 and TRBJ2-7; 7 nucleotides agree with TRBD1. Germline lookup yields CDR1 SGHAT and CDR2 FQNNGV. This CDR3 region has 15 residues. Losses at the gene ends were 2 bases for V and 2 bases for J; bases not matched to a gene: 6.